The entry below describes one T cell receptor beta chain. Germline lookup yields CDR1 KGHSH and CDR2 LQKENI. The CDR3 contains 14 residues. Trimming removed 3 bases from V and 4 bases from J, with 13 bases in between. The data are from a study of blood T cell repertoires in COVID-19. Recovery among Cohort 3 donors was established by two negative PCRs, clearance, or symptom resolution. TCRdb's copy holds only in-frame clones and misses some; the assay was immunoSEQ multiplex PCR. The table has some 300,000 clones, roughly 88% seen once. The receptor was derived from a woman in her 30s who had recovered from COVID-19. The sequenced sample was PBMCs or T cells enriched from blood (not recorded which). The chain has TRBV18 and TRBJ2-7, with D possibly being TRBD1 (6 bases). CDR3 protein: CASSPSGTPYEQYF. CDR3 sequence (DNA): TGTGCCAGCTCACCCTCCGGGACACCATACGAGCAGTACTTC.